This is a list of T cell receptor beta chains from one sample in a study of blood T cell repertoires in COVID-19. TCRdb's copy holds only in-frame clones and misses some; the assay was immunoSEQ multiplex PCR. The table lists about 59,000 clones, 90% of them singletons, with approximately 15% in the top ten. Sequencing was performed on peripheral blood. The receptors shown here come from a man older than 75 with acute or convalescent COVID-19. The CDR3 runs from the conserved cysteine through the conserved F or W. D genes are given only for firm matches. Size is stated for part of the rows, as once, few or many counts, or as a class when the clone is expanded.

-	-	TRBV28	TRBJ2-7	CASSPRRSEQYF	TGTGCCAGCAGTCCAAGGAGGTCCGAGCAGTACTTC
-	-	TRBV6-5	TRBJ1-4	CASTHRGGAHEKLFF	TGTGCCAGCACTCATCGGGGGGGGGCGCATGAAAAACTGTTTTTT
TRBD1	-	TRBV7-2	TRBJ1-6	CASSTDRGSPLHF	TGTGCCAGCAGCACAGACAGGGGTTCACCCCTCCACTTT
TRBD2	-	TRBV4-1	TRBJ2-7	CASSQEPSGAYEQYF	TGCGCCAGCAGCCAAGAGCCTAGCGGGGCCTACGAGCAGTACTTC
TRBD1	-	TRBV3-1/TRBV3-2	TRBJ1-3	CASSHAGGPGNTIYF	TGTGCCAGCAGCCATGCAGGGGGACCTGGAAACACCATATATTTT
-	-	TRBV7-6	TRBJ2-3	CASSIGTSTDTQYF	TGTGCCAGCAGCATTGGGACTAGCACAGATACGCAGTATTTT
TRBD1	-	TRBV15	TRBJ1-6	CATSRRTGASGNAPLHF	TGTGCCACCAGCAGACGTACAGGGGCATCTGGAAATGCACCCCTCCACTTT
TRBD1	-	TRBV7-6	TRBJ1-5	CASSLGQGSSNQPQHF	TGTGCCAGCAGCTTAGGACAGGGGAGTAGCAATCAGCCCCAGCATTTT
TRBD2	-	TRBV7-9	TRBJ2-1	CASSSGTSGVEQFF	TGTGCCAGCAGCTCCGGGACTAGCGGGGTCGAGCAGTTCTTC
TRBD1	few	TRBV10-3	TRBJ1-6	CAISPSGGIDNSPLHF	TGTGCCATCAGCCCCTCAGGGGGAATTGATAATTCACCCCTCCACTTT
-	-	TRBV11-2	TRBJ2-5	CASSRGVQETQYF	TGTGCCAGCAGCCGCGGGGTACAAGAGACCCAGTACTTC
-	-	TRBV2	TRBJ1-1	CASSDRDVSPEAFF	TGTGCCAGCAGTGACAGGGATGTAAGTCCTGAAGCTTTCTTT
-	-	TRBV2	TRBJ1-1	CASSELGGNTEAFF	TGTGCCAGCAGTGAATTGGGGGGGAACACTGAAGCTTTCTTT
TRBD2	-	TRBV5-5	TRBJ2-2	CASSLSPGGGELFF	TGTGCCAGCAGCTTGTCCCCGGGGGGCGGGGAGCTGTTTTTT
TRBD2	-	TRBV3-1/TRBV3-2	TRBJ2-7	CASSRSGGPYEQYF	TGTGCCAGCAGTCGTAGCGGGGGACCCTACGAGCAGTACTTC
-	-	TRBV3-1/TRBV3-2	TRBJ1-4	CASSQDGQRFVATNEKLFF	TGTGCCAGCAGCCAAGACGGACAGCGCTTCGTTGCAACTAATGAAAAACTGTTTTTT
-	-	TRBV7-2	TRBJ2-1	CASSRGNEQFF	TGTGCCAGCAGCCGAGGCAATGAGCAGTTCTTC
TRBD2	-	TRBV7-3	TRBJ2-1	CASSMTSGGSLANEQFF	TGTGCCAGCAGCATGACTAGCGGGGGGTCTCTGGCCAATGAGCAGTTCTTC
TRBD1	-	TRBV5-1	TRBJ2-3	CASSLGQPTDTQYF	TGCGCCAGCAGCCTGGGACAGCCCACAGATACGCAGTATTTT
-	-	TRBV7-6	TRBJ2-1	CASSLGPWSSYNEQFF	TGTGCCAGCAGCTTAGGTCCGTGGAGCTCCTACAATGAGCAGTTCTTC